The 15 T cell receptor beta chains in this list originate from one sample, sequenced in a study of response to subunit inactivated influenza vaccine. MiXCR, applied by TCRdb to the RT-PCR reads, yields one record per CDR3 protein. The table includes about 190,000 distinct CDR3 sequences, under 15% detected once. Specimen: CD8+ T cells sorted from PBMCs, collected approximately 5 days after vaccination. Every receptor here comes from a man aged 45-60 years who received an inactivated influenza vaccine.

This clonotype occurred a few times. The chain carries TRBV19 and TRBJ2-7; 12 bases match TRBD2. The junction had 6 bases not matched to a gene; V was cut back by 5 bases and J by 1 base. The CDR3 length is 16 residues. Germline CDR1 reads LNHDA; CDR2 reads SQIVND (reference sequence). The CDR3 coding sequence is TGTGCCAGTAGTTCCAGACTAGCGGGGGCTTCCTACGAGCAGTACTTC. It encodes CASSSRLAGASYEQYF.

The chain's CDR3 is CASSLPRDEQYF. Written as DNA, the CDR3 is TGTGCCAGCAGCCTACCAAGGGACGAGCAGTACTTC. The chain carries TRBV11-2 and TRBJ2-7; the D is unclear. V lost 5 bases to trimming and J lost 5 bases, with 10 bases between them. The germline gives CDR1 SGHAT, CDR2 FQNNGV. The CDR3 extends over 12 amino acids.

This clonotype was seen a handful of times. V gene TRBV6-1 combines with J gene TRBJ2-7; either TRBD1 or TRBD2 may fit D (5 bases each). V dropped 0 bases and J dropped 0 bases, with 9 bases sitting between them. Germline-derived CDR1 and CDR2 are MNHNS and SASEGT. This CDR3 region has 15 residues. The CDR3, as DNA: TGTGCCAGCAGTGAAGCAGGGACGAGCTCCTACGAGCAGTACTTC. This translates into CASSEAGTSSYEQYF.

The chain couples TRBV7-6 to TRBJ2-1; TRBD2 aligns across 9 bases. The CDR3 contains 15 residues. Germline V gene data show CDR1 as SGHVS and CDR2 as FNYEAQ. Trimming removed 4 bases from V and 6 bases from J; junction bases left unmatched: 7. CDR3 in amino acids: CASSSDWRGGNEQFF. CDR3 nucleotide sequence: TGTGCCAGCAGCTCAGACTGGCGGGGGGGCAATGAGCAGTTCTTC.

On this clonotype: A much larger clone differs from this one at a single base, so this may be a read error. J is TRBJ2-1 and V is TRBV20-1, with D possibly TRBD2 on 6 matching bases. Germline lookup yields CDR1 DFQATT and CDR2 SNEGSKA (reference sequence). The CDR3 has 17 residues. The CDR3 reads CSAGDTSGLSSYNEQFF. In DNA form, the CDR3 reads TGCAGTGCTGGAGATACCAGCGGGCTGAGCTCCTACAATGAGCAGTTCTTC.

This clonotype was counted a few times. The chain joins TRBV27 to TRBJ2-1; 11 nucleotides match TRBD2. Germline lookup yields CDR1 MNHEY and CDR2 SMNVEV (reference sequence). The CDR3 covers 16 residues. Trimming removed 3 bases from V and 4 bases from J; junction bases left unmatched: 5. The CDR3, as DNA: TGTGCCAGCAGTTTGGGTAGCGGGGGGGAGTACAATGAGCAGTTCTTC. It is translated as CASSLGSGGEYNEQFF.

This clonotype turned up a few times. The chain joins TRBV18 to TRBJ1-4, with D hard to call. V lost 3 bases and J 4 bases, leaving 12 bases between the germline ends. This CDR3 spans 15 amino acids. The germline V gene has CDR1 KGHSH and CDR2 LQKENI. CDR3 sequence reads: CASSPPGSLNEKLFF. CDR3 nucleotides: TGTGCCAGCTCACCCCCCGGGAGCCTTAATGAAAAACTGTTTTTT.

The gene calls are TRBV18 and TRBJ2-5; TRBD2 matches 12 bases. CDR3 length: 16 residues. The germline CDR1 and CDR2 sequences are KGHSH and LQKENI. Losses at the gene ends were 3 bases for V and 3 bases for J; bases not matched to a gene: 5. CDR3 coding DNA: TGTGCCAGCTCACCGATAAGACTAGCGGGAGAAGAGACCCAGTACTTC. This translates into CASSPIRLAGEETQYF.

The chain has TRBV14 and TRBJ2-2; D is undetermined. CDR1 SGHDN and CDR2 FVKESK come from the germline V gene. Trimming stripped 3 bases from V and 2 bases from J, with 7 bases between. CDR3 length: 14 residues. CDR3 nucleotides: TGTGCCAGCAGCCAGTACACTAACACCGGGGAGCTGTTTTTT. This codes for CASSQYTNTGELFF.

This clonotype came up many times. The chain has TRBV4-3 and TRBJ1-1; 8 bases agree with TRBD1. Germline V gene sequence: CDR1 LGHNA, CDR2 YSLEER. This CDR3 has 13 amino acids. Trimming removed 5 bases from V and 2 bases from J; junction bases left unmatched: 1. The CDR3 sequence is CASSDRGNTEAFF. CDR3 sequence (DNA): TGCGCCAGCAGCGACAGGGGCAACACTGAAGCTTTCTTT.

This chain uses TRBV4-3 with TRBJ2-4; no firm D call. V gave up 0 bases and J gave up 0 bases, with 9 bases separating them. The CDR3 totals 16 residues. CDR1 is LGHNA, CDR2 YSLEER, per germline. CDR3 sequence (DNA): TGCGCCAGCAGCCAAGACGTTGGCTTAGCCAAAAACATTCAGTACTTC. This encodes CASSQDVGLAKNIQYF.

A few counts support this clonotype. The CDR3 is CASSLGTASYGYTF. CDR3 nucleotide sequence: TGTGCCAGCAGTTTAGGGACAGCGTCTTATGGCTACACCTTC. The chain joins TRBV28 to TRBJ1-2; 7 nucleotides match TRBD1. The CDR3 has 14 amino acids. Germline loops: CDR1 MDHEN, CDR2 SYDVKM. Germline trimming cut 2 bases from V and 5 bases from J; bases unmatched to any gene: 5.

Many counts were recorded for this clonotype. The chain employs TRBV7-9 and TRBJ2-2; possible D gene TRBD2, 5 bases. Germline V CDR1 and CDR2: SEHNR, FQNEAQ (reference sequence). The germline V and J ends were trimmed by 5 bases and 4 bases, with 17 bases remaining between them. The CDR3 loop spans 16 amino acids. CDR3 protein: CASSPYTARGTGELFF. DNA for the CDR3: TGTGCCAGCAGCCCGTACACGGCCCGGGGCACCGGGGAGCTGTTTTTT.

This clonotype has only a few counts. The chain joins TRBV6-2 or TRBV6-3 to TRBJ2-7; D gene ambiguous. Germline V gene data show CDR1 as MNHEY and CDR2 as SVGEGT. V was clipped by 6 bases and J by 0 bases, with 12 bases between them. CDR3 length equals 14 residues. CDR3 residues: CASRQQLRSYEQYF. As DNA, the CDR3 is TGTGCCAGCAGACAACAGTTGCGCTCCTACGAGCAGTACTTC.

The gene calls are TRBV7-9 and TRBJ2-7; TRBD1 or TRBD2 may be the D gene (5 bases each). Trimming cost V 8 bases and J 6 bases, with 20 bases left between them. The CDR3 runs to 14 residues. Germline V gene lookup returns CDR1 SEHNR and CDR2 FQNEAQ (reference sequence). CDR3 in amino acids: CASGGATVGGEQYF. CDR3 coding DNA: TGTGCCAGCGGGGGAGCGACAGTGGGTGGCGAGCAGTACTTC.